Below, 2 T cell receptor beta chains from the same sample are listed, as sequenced in a study of blood T cells in healthy people across ages. Together with a sample-barcoded 5' primer, a J-beta primer mix was included in a second PCR lasting roughly 6 to 12 cycles. One entry per CDR3 protein results from TCRdb running MiXCR on the 5' RACE reads. Found here are a few hundred thousand distinct CDR3 sequences, roughly a quarter of them singletons; the top ten hold approximately 3.6%. These data were likewise used in another study, on T cells of mothers and their children.

Sequencing was carried out using blood. These receptors were obtained from a boy between 2 and 10 years old in good health.

The rearrangement links TRBV4-1 to TRBJ2-2; no firm D call. Trimming pared 0 bases from V and 3 bases from J, leaving 8 bases between. This CDR3 has 15 residues. The germline gives CDR1 MGHRA, CDR2 YSYEKL. The CDR3 reads CASSQEPVYTGELFF. The CDR3 DNA sequence: TGCGCCAGCAGCCAAGAACCAGTTTACACCGGGGAGCTGTTTTTT.

The gene calls are TRBV11-2 and TRBJ2-4; no clear D gene. This CDR3 spans 12 amino acids. V dropped 0 bases and J dropped 7 bases, with 4 bases sitting between them. CDR1 is SGHAT and CDR2 is FQNNGV in the germline V gene. The CDR3 reads CASSLEANIQYF. CDR3 nucleotides: TGTGCCAGCAGCTTAGAGGCGAACATTCAGTACTTC.